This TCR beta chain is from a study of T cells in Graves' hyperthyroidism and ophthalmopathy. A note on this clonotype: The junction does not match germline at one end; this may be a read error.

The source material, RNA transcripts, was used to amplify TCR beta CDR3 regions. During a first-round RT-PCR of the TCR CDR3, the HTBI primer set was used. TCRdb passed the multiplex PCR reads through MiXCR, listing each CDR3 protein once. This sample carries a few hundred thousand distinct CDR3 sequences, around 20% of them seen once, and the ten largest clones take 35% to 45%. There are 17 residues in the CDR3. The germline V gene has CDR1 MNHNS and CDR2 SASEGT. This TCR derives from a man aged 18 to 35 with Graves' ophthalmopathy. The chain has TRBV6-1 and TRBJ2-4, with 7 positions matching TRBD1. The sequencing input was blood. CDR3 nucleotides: TGTGCCAGCAGTGAGACAGGGAAGGGGTTCGGCAAAAGCATTCAGTACTTC. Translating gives CASSETGKGFGKSIQYF.